The 24 T cell receptor beta chains below come from one sample, sequenced in a study of vaccination effects on CD4 cells after COVID-19. Their antigen targets remain unknown. With the ViraFEST assay, the study expanded antigen-specific CD4+ T cells using viral peptide pools, then sequenced them. At the end of about 10 days of culture, CD4+ T cells were isolated. By PCR, the person was confirmed to have had SARS-CoV-2 infection between March and December 2020. Assay: immunoSEQ multiplex PCR; the TCRdb copy retains only in-frame clones and omits some. This repertoire shows roughly 45,000 clones, approximately 81% found once; its top ten account for roughly 27%. Sequencing was performed on CD4+ T cells from PBMCs cultured with a peptide pool, taken before COVID-19 vaccination. Receptors were obtained from a human donor who had a prior SARS-CoV-2 infection.

The genes are TRBV19 and TRBJ2-3, with D tentatively TRBD2 (5 bases). Trimming stripped 7 bases from V and 6 bases from J, with 17 bases between. Germline values: CDR1 LNHDA, CDR2 SQIVND (reference sequence). The CDR3 is 14 residues long. The CDR3 is CASKVRDPLDTQYF. The CDR3 nucleotides read TGTGCCAGTAAAGTCCGGGATCCCCTTGATACGCAGTATTTT. Filled out from reference TRBV19 and TRBJ2-3, the complete variable domain reads DGGITQSPKYLFRKEGQNVTLSCEQNLNHDAMYWYRQDPGQGLRLIYYSQIVNDFQKGDIAEGYSVSREKKESFPLTVTSAQKNPTAFYLCASKVRDPLDTQYFGPGTRLTVL.

This clone was seen just once. The chain joins TRBV18 to TRBJ2-7, with D perhaps matching TRBD1 (6 bases). V lost 2 bases, J lost 4 bases, and 12 bases lay in between. CDR1 is KGHSH and CDR2 is LQKENI in the germline V gene. This CDR3 has 14 amino acids. DNA for the CDR3: TGTGCCAGCTCACCAATCAGGGGAGCATACGAGCAGTACTTC. Protein product: CASSPIRGAYEQYF.

This clone was found a few times. This chain joins TRBV4-2 and TRBJ2-2; 10 positions agree with TRBD2. Germline assignment: CDR1 LGHNA and CDR2 YNFKEQ. Trimming cost V 0 bases and J 7 bases; bases outside gene matches: 8. The CDR3 covers 17 residues. CDR3 protein: CASSQDLAGLADGELFF. The CDR3, as DNA: TGTGCCAGCAGCCAAGATCTTGCAGGACTAGCGGACGGGGAGCTGTTTTTT.

The chain joins TRBV5-8 to TRBJ2-1; 7 bases map to TRBD2. The germline CDR1 and CDR2 sequences are SGHTS and YDEGEE. The CDR3 loop spans 16 amino acids. J was trimmed by 4 bases and V by 2 bases; bases with no gene match: 9. As DNA, the CDR3 is TGTGCCAGCAGCTTATGGGGGGGGGACCTATACAATGAGCAGTTCTTC. It encodes CASSLWGGDLYNEQFF.

The V call is TRBV11-2, the J call TRBJ2-7; D not resolved. This CDR3 comprises 15 residues. Germline CDR1 and CDR2: SGHAT and FQNNGV. V was clipped by 4 bases and J by 0 bases, with 13 bases between them. The CDR3 here is CASSSSRSISYEQYF. In nucleotides, the CDR3 is TGTGCCAGCAGCTCCTCCCGCAGCATCTCCTACGAGCAGTACTTC.

In its sample, this clone was seen a few times. J is TRBJ1-6 and V is TRBV5-1, with D tentatively TRBD1 (5 bases). CDR3 length: 14 residues. CDR1 is SGHRS, CDR2 YFSETQ, per germline. V was cut by 0 bases and J by 6 bases, with 7 bases left in between. CDR3 nucleotide sequence: TGCGCCAGCAGCTTGGCCGGGGGTAATTCACCCCTCCACTTT. Translating it yields CASSLAGGNSPLHF. Together with reference TRBV5-1 and TRBJ1-6, the CDR3 gives the full variable domain: KAGVTQTPRYLIKTRGQQVTLSCSPISGHRSVSWYQQTPGQGLQFLFEYFSETQRNKGNFPGRFSGRQFSNSRSEMNVSTLELGDSALYLCASSLAGGNSPLHFGNGTRLTVT.

V is TRBV24-1 and J is TRBJ1-1; possible D gene TRBD1, 5 bases. Germline CDR1 KGHDR, CDR2 SFDVKD. V gave up 4 bases and J gave up 2 bases, with 13 bases separating them. CDR3 length equals 15 residues. CDR3 sequence (DNA): TGTGCCACCAGTGACCCTTCCGGGGGAAACACTGAAGCTTTCTTT. Amino acids: CATSDPSGGNTEAFF.

The genes are TRBV11-2 and TRBJ2-7; D remains unclear. V was pared by 0 bases and J by 2 bases, with 14 bases between. Germline CDR1 is SGHAT and CDR2 is FQNNGV. CDR3 size: 16 residues. The CDR3 coding sequence is TGTGCCAGCAGCTTAGATTTGCCTAGAGCTACCTACGAGCAGTACTTC. It yields the protein CASSLDLPRATYEQYF.

The rearrangement joins TRBV4-3 to TRBJ2-7, with D unresolved. The CDR3 spans 15 residues. The germline V and J ends were trimmed by 0 bases and 7 bases, with 16 bases remaining between them. Germline CDR1 is LGHNA and CDR2 is YSLEER. CDR3 loop: CASSQDYPLNREQYF. The CDR3 DNA is TGCGCCAGCAGCCAAGATTACCCCCTAAATCGGGAGCAGTACTTC.

V is TRBV7-2 and J is TRBJ2-7; the D gene is possibly TRBD1 (5 bases). With 2 bases removed from V and 4 bases from J, the gap between germline ends came to 12 bases. This CDR3 spans 14 amino acids. Per the germline V gene, CDR1 is SGHTA and CDR2 is FQGNSA. The CDR3 loop is CASSLPGYSYEQYF. Here the CDR3 DNA reads TGTGCCAGCAGCTTACCAGGGTACTCTTACGAGCAGTACTTC.

V usage is TRBV10-1 and J usage is TRBJ1-1; the D is unclear. Trimming took 3 bases from V and 0 from J, leaving 23 bases between them. The CDR3 extends over 19 amino acids. CDR1 and CDR2 (germline): WNHNN, SYGVQD (reference sequence). The DNA of the CDR3 is TGCGCCAGCAGTGAACGCAACCTCGTGGGTCCAGGTCTGAACACTGAAGCTTTCTTT. It translates to CASSERNLVGPGLNTEAFF.

The chain uses TRBV10-3 and TRBJ1-2, with D perhaps matching TRBD1 (5 bases). V lost 2 bases, J lost 8 bases, and 6 bases lay in between. This CDR3 has 11 amino acids. The germline V gene has CDR1 ENHRY and CDR2 SYGVKD. The CDR3: CAISEGGGYTF. In nucleotides, the CDR3 is TGTGCCATCAGTGAGGGGGGAGGCTACACCTTC.

The chain is built from TRBV14 and TRBJ2-3; the D gene is possibly TRBD2 (6 bases). V lost 1 base, J lost 4 bases, and 6 bases lay in between. CDR3 size: 13 residues. The germline CDR1 and CDR2 sequences are SGHDN and FVKESK. The CDR3 loop reads CASSQGGADTQYF. The CDR3, as DNA: TGTGCCAGCAGCCAAGGCGGGGCAGATACGCAGTATTTT.

This clone was recorded once. V is TRBV19 and J is TRBJ2-7, with 10 nucleotides matching TRBD1. Germline V gives CDR1 LNHDA, CDR2 SQIVND (reference sequence). Trimming took 5 bases from V and 2 from J; bases not matched to a gene: 9. The CDR3 is 16 residues long. DNA for the CDR3: TGTGCCAGTAGTGGGCTGGACAGGGGGAGGGCCTACGAGCAGTACTTC. Amino acid sequence: CASSGLDRGRAYEQYF.

This sequence joins TRBV5-1 and TRBJ2-3; TRBD2 agrees at 11 bases. Germline V gene data show CDR1 as SGHRS and CDR2 as YFSETQ. V was pared by 0 bases and J by 3 bases, with 6 bases of the junction left unmatched. CDR3 length: 17 amino acids. The CDR3 nucleotides read TGCGCCAGCAGCTTGGGAGTAGCGGGAGGGCCTACAGATACGCAGTATTTT. Amino acid sequence: CASSLGVAGGPTDTQYF.

The genes are TRBV4-1 and TRBJ1-4; no firm D call. Looked up from germline, CDR1 is MGHRA and CDR2 is YSYEKL. This CDR3 contains 18 residues. With 0 bases removed from V and 0 bases from J, the gap between germline ends came to 14 bases. The CDR3 DNA is TGCGCCAGCAGCCAAGATCCTCTTGCGGGGACAACTAATGAAAAACTGTTTTTT. Amino acids: CASSQDPLAGTTNEKLFF.

V and J are TRBV5-6 and TRBJ2-3; no clear D gene. Trimming left V 4 bases short and J 2 bases short, with 8 bases between. Germline loops: CDR1 SGHDT, CDR2 YYEEEE. The CDR3 is 13 amino acids. CDR3 DNA: TGTGCCAGCAGCCCTGGGCCCACAGATACGCAGTATTTT. As protein: CASSPGPTDTQYF.

The gene calls are TRBV6-1 and TRBJ2-1; the D is unclear. CDR1 and CDR2 from the germline V gene are MNHNS and SASEGT. The CDR3 loop spans 15 amino acids. Trimming cost V 2 bases and J 3 bases, with 11 bases left between them. CDR3: CASSENSWLYNEQFF. CDR3 bases: TGTGCCAGCAGTGAAAACTCGTGGCTCTACAATGAGCAGTTCTTC.

The rearrangement uses TRBV4-2 and TRBJ2-2; 9 nucleotides agree with TRBD1. V gave up 2 bases and J gave up 7 bases; unmatched junction bases: 8. The CDR3 sequence is 16 residues long. Germline values: CDR1 LGHNA, CDR2 YNFKEQ. The DNA for the CDR3 is TGTGCCAGCAGCCAATTAGGGGACAGGGCTAGCGGGGAGCTGTTTTTT. Translation gives CASSQLGDRASGELFF.

The chain carries TRBV7-9 and TRBJ2-1; 11 bases agree with TRBD2. The CDR3 has 19 amino acids. The V gene end was trimmed by 6 bases and the J gene end by 0 bases; junction bases not matched to a gene: 13. Per germline, CDR1 SEHNR and CDR2 FQNEAQ (reference sequence). CDR3 DNA: TGTGCCAGCAGTCCCGTTCGGCTAGCGGGGGGCCTCTCCTACAATGAGCAGTTCTTC. Protein: CASSPVRLAGGLSYNEQFF.

The V call is TRBV27, the J call TRBJ2-5; no firm D call. The germline V gene has CDR1 MNHEY and CDR2 SMNVEV (reference sequence). CDR3 length: 14 residues. Trimming stripped 6 bases from V and 0 bases from J, with 11 bases between. The DNA of the CDR3 is TGTGCCAGCAGCCCTGGACGGTACCAAGAGACCCAGTACTTC. It is translated as CASSPGRYQETQYF.

The chain links TRBV5-6 to TRBJ2-1; 9 bases align to TRBD2. Germline V gene sequence: CDR1 SGHDT, CDR2 YYEEEE. CDR3 length: 15 amino acids. V was clipped by 9 bases and J by 2 bases; unmatched bases: 9. CDR3 protein: CATNRIAGAYNEQFF. For the CDR3, the DNA is TGTGCCACAAACCGGATAGCGGGGGCCTACAATGAGCAGTTCTTC.

The chain joins TRBV7-9 to TRBJ1-2; D is ambiguous. The CDR3 sequence is 15 residues long. Trimming stripped 1 base from V and 0 bases from J, with 9 bases between. Germline V gene lookup returns CDR1 SEHNR and CDR2 FQNEAQ (reference sequence). CDR3 nucleotides: TGTGCCAGCAGCTTAGGACGGTCCGCTAACTATGGCTACACCTTC. Protein product: CASSLGRSANYGYTF.

This chain joins TRBV5-1 and TRBJ1-4; 7 bases agree with TRBD1. This CDR3 is built from 15 residues. J lost 5 bases, V lost 3 bases, and 7 bases had no gene match. Germline CDR1 is SGHRS and CDR2 is YFSETQ. The CDR3 is CASSSRGYRNEKLFF. The CDR3 DNA is TGCGCCAGCAGCTCCAGGGGGTATAGGAATGAAAAACTGTTTTTT.